The clone carrying this T cell receptor (beta chain) showed up many times. The record originates from a study of T-cell memory formation after mild COVID-19. CDR3 length: 15 amino acids. Trimming stripped 0 bases from V and 2 bases from J, with 10 bases between. CDR1 SGHRS and CDR2 YFSETQ come from the germline V gene. A single record per CDR3 protein comes from TCRdb applying MiXCR to the 5' RACE reads. The sample records under 250,000 distinct CDR3 sequences, around 10% being singletons. Sequenced input: PBMCs or a T cell subset sorted from them (not recorded which). The chain carries TRBV5-1 and TRBJ2-3, with unresolved D. The clonotype originates from a man between 18 and 29 years old who had mild COVID-19 (a few samples of this study predate the infection). Cell type and time point are not known. This CDR3 reads CASSLESRPTDTQYF. Here the CDR3 DNA reads TGCGCCAGCAGCTTGGAATCCAGGCCCACAGATACGCAGTATTTT.